This T cell receptor beta chain was documented in a study of blood T cell repertoires in COVID-19. Background on the study: The United States, Italy and Spain were the sources of the acute and convalescent COVID-19 samples. T cells, B-cell-depleted T cells, or PBMCs supplied cDNA or gDNA.

V was pared by 5 bases and J by 3 bases, with 10 bases of the junction left unmatched. Germline CDR1 and CDR2: MDHEN and SYDVKM. The CDR3 is 16 residues long. Libraries were prepared by immunoSEQ multiplex PCR; TCRdb keeps only in-frame clonotypes and omits some of them. This sample has over 50,000 clones, with roughly 80% found just once. The source material was peripheral blood. The clonotype originates from a man aged 50 or older with acute or convalescent COVID-19. The rearrangement uses TRBV28 and TRBJ1-3, with 7 bases identical to TRBD1. CDR3 in DNA: TGTGCCAGCAGTCGAACAGGGGAGAGAAGTGGAAACACCATATATTTT. Translating gives CASSRTGERSGNTIYF.